These 23 T cell receptor beta chains originate from one sample sequenced in a study of T-cell memory formation after mild COVID-19. TCRdb called the 5' RACE reads again in MiXCR, with one record for every CDR3 protein. The sample lists 390,000 or so distinct CDR3 sequences; roughly 15% were seen once. The source material was PBMCs or a T cell subset sorted from them (not recorded which). These receptors were collected from a man younger than 35 who had mild COVID-19 (a few samples of this study predate the infection). Cell type and time point are not known.

The genes are TRBV15 and TRBJ1-4; TRBD1 might be the D (5 bases). CDR1 LNHNV and CDR2 YYDKDF come from the germline V gene (reference sequence). V was trimmed by 0 bases and J by 4 bases, leaving 9 bases between them. The CDR3 sequence is 15 residues long. DNA of the CDR3: TGTGCCACCAGCAGAGAGAGGGGAGGTAATGAAAAACTGTTTTTT. Protein product: CATSRERGGNEKLFF.

The chain joins TRBV10-2 to TRBJ1-4, with a tentative D call TRBD1 (6 bases). From germline, CDR1 is WSHSY and CDR2 SAAADI. Trimming removed 2 bases from V and 9 bases from J, with 10 bases in between. There are 13 residues in the CDR3. CDR3 sequence: CASSETQGQKLFF. In nucleotides, the CDR3 is TGCGCCAGCAGTGAGACACAGGGTCAAAAACTGTTTTTT.

The V call is TRBV20-1, the J call TRBJ1-1, with a tentative D call TRBD1 (5 bases). The CDR3 has 15 amino acids. In germline, CDR1 is DFQATT, CDR2 SNEGSKA (reference sequence). V was trimmed by 0 bases and J by 6 bases, leaving 17 bases between them. CDR3 DNA sequence: TGCAGTGCTAGAGATCGAAGACGGGGGGTGGCTGAAGCTTTCTTT. Encoded protein: CSARDRRRGVAEAFF.

This sequence joins TRBV11-3 and TRBJ2-1; 7 bases are a match to TRBD1. The germline gives CDR1 SGHNT, CDR2 YENEEA. CDR3 size: 14 residues. V was pared by 5 bases and J by 4 bases, with 5 bases of the junction left unmatched. CDR3 protein: CASSPGQRYNEQFF. For the CDR3, the DNA is TGTGCCAGCAGCCCGGGACAGCGGTACAATGAGCAGTTCTTC.

The J gene is TRBJ2-1, the V gene TRBV7-9; D tentatively fits TRBD1 or TRBD2 (5 bases each). There are 16 residues in the CDR3. Trimming stripped 5 bases from V and 10 bases from J, with 24 bases between. CDR1 and CDR2 from the germline V gene are SEHNR and FQNEAQ (reference sequence). The CDR3: CASSPPEWDPRGEQFF. The CDR3 coding sequence is TGTGCCAGCAGCCCGCCGGAATGGGACCCGCGTGGGGAGCAGTTCTTC. The full variable domain, completed using reference TRBV7-9 and TRBJ2-1, is DTGVSQNPRHKITKRGQNVTFRCDPISEHNRLYWYRQTLGQGPEFLTYFQNEAQLEKSRLLSDRFSAERPKGSFSTLEIQRTEQGDSAMYLCASSPPEWDPRGEQFFGPGTRLTVL.

This clonotype was picked up one time. The V gene is TRBV7-9, the J gene TRBJ2-6; TRBD1 matches at 11 bases. The CDR3 is 19 amino acids. CDR1 and CDR2 from the germline V gene are SEHNR and FQNEAQ (reference sequence). Germline trimming cut 4 bases from V and 0 bases from J; bases unmatched to any gene: 8. CDR3 nucleotide sequence: TGTGCCAGCAGCTCTACAATTGGGACAGGGGGCTCTGGGGCCAACGTCCTGACTTTC. This gives the protein CASSSTIGTGGSGANVLTF.

The chain recombines TRBV5-1 with TRBJ2-1; 10 positions match TRBD2. The trim removed 5 bases at V and 8 bases at J, leaving 16 bases unmatched. The CDR3 has 17 residues. Germline V lookup: CDR1 SGHRS, CDR2 YFSETQ. Here the CDR3 reads CASSLPLTSGVLDEQFF. In nucleotides, the CDR3 is TGCGCCAGCAGTCTGCCCTTAACTAGCGGGGTTTTGGATGAGCAGTTCTTC.

This clonotype was seen a few times. The chain couples TRBV29-1 to TRBJ1-1, with D uncertain. The CDR3 totals 14 residues. CDR1 is SQVTM, CDR2 ANQGSEA, per germline. V lost 5 bases to trimming and J lost 1 base, with 14 bases between them. This chain's CDR3 is CSVQWGGGNTEAFF. Here the CDR3 DNA reads TGCAGCGTTCAGTGGGGAGGCGGGAACACTGAAGCTTTCTTT.

The chain uses TRBV9 and TRBJ2-6; D is perhaps TRBD1 (6 bases). Between the trimmed V and J ends, which lost 0 bases and 1 base, there was a span of 14 bases. This CDR3 has 18 amino acids. Germline V gene data show CDR1 as SGDLS and CDR2 as YYNGEE. In nucleotides, the CDR3 is TGTGCCAGCAGCGTAGGAGGCAGGGGCGCTTCTGGGGCCAACGTCCTGACTTTC. Translating gives CASSVGGRGASGANVLTF.

This clonotype was found a few times. The chain uses TRBV12-3 or TRBV12-4 and TRBJ2-7; D is uncertain. Trimming took 4 bases from V and 2 from J, leaving 3 bases between them. The CDR3 is made up of 11 amino acids. For the CDR3, the DNA is TGTGCCAGCAGTTCACCCTACGAGCAGTACGTC. This translates into CASSSPYEQYV.

CDR3 sequence (DNA): TGTGCCAGCAGCCGGGCGGGGGGGGCGAGAGGTGCGACATACGAGCAGTACTTC. This encodes CASSRAGGARGATYEQYF. The chain combines TRBV6-5 with TRBJ2-7; 9 nucleotides match TRBD2. Germline CDR1 is MNHEY and CDR2 is SVGAGI. V lost 6 bases and J lost 4; bases outside the gene matches: 19. The CDR3 consists of 18 residues.

The chain employs TRBV18 and TRBJ2-1; D gene ambiguous. Trimming cost V 1 base and J 8 bases, with 9 bases left between them. CDR3 length: 13 residues. Germline V gene sequence: CDR1 KGHSH, CDR2 LQKENI. CDR3 residues: CASSPLRRYEQFF. The CDR3 coding sequence is TGTGCCAGCTCACCACTTCGGCGCTATGAGCAGTTCTTC.

V gene TRBV5-5 combines with J gene TRBJ1-2; D gene ambiguous. Trimming removed 0 bases at V and 8 bases at J, with 14 bases between. This CDR3 region has 14 residues. Germline CDR1 reads SGHKS; CDR2 reads YYEKEE (reference sequence). The CDR3 loop reads CASSLGGITRGYTF. The DNA of the CDR3 is TGTGCCAGCAGCTTGGGTGGGATAACAAGGGGCTACACCTTC.

This clonotype has just a few counts. This chain links TRBV7-3 with TRBJ1-2; TRBD1 is a possible D gene (5 bases). Germline V gene data show CDR1 as SGHTA and CDR2 as FQGTGA. This CDR3 contains 13 residues. V was trimmed by 5 bases and J by 9 bases, leaving 16 bases between them. The CDR3, as DNA: TGTGCCAGCAGCCCCAGGCGGGGGGGTAGCTACACCTTC. It yields the protein CASSPRRGGSYTF.

The chain uses TRBV7-9 and TRBJ1-1; D unresolved. The CDR3 runs to 15 residues. Trimming removed 5 bases at V and 0 bases at J, with 13 bases between. Germline loops: CDR1 SEHNR, CDR2 FQNEAQ (reference sequence). CDR3 region: CASSLTGNLNTEAFF. CDR3 bases: TGTGCCAGCAGCCTGACCGGGAACTTGAACACTGAAGCTTTCTTT.

This clonotype was detected ten times or more. The chain has TRBV12-3 or TRBV12-4 and TRBJ2-3, with D unclear. The CDR3 is 16 residues long. The V and J ends lost 7 bases and 3 bases respectively, with 20 bases between them. The CDR3 is CASTASHPQPTDTQYF. The CDR3 DNA reads as TGTGCCAGCACCGCCTCCCACCCCCAGCCGACAGATACGCAGTATTTT.

A few counts support this clonotype. The J gene is TRBJ1-6, the V gene TRBV5-6; 7 bases map to TRBD1. J lost 10 bases, V lost 2 bases, and 15 bases had no gene match. Looked up from germline, CDR1 is SGHDT and CDR2 is YYEEEE. The CDR3 extends over 17 amino acids. CDR3 coding DNA: TGTGCCAGCAGCTTAACCCGGACAGGTATTGGTCTCTCACCCCTCCACTTT. Its translation is CASSLTRTGIGLSPLHF.

The chain has TRBV6-1 and TRBJ2-7, with D perhaps assigned TRBD1 or TRBD2 (5 bases each). The CDR3 contains 15 residues. Germline assignment: CDR1 MNHNS and CDR2 SASEGT. Between the trimmed V and J ends, which lost 0 bases and 4 bases, there was a span of 13 bases. In DNA, the CDR3 is TGTGCCAGCAGTGAAGCTCCGGGACCAATATACGAGCAGTACGTC. This gives the protein CASSEAPGPIYEQYV.

This clonotype was found a few times. The V and J genes are TRBV4-3 and TRBJ2-2; D is ambiguous. CDR3 size: 15 residues. V was cut by 1 base and J by 8 bases, with 14 bases left in between. Germline CDR1 and CDR2: LGHNA and YSLEER. The CDR3 loop reads CASSQVWDGWGELFF. CDR3 nucleotides: TGCGCCAGCAGCCAAGTTTGGGATGGCTGGGGGGAGCTGTTTTTT.

This clonotype was recorded a few times. This chain connects TRBV11-2 to TRBJ2-3; D not certain. CDR1 is SGHAT, CDR2 FQNNGV, per germline. The CDR3 runs to 15 residues. V was trimmed by 1 base and J by 4 bases, leaving 12 bases between them. CDR3 sequence reads: CASSLANYQADTQYF. CDR3 bases: TGTGCCAGCAGCTTAGCGAACTACCAGGCAGATACGCAGTATTTT.

This chain joins TRBV29-1 and TRBJ2-3, with D tentatively TRBD1 or TRBD2 (5 bases each). Germline V gene sequence: CDR1 SQVTM, CDR2 ANQGSEA. CDR3 size: 13 residues. With 7 bases removed from V and 0 bases from J, the gap between germline ends came to 11 bases. The CDR3 here is CSAGTASTDTQYF. The CDR3 nucleotides are TGCAGCGCAGGGACGGCTAGCACAGATACGCAGTATTTT.

CDR3 nucleotide sequence: TGTGCCAGCAGTTACCCCGGGAGGGAAATGACTGCCCGCATGGCTTTCTTT. It yields the protein CASSYPGREMTARMAFF. The chain recombines TRBV6-6 with TRBJ1-1; D is uncertain. The CDR3 has 17 amino acids. Germline lookup yields CDR1 MNHNY and CDR2 SVGAGI (reference sequence). Trimming shortened V by 2 bases and J by 11 bases, and 27 bases separated the two germline ends.

This clonotype was recorded a few times. J is TRBJ2-7 and V is TRBV7-2; no reliable D call. The germline V gene has CDR1 SGHTA and CDR2 FQGNSA. This CDR3 comprises 14 residues. V was shortened by 1 base and J by 4 bases, with 11 bases between the two germline ends. The CDR3 region is CASSLGASLYEQYF. Here the CDR3 DNA reads TGTGCCAGCAGCTTAGGGGCCAGCCTTTACGAGCAGTACTTC.